The 14 T cell receptor beta chains below come from one sample, sequenced in a study of early T cells in non-severe SARS-CoV-2 infection. Each CDR3 protein gets one entry after TCRdb re-called the 5' RACE reads with MiXCR. The sample has 50,000 to 60,000 distinct CDR3 sequences, 6.2% seen once; the top ten hold 3% to 4.5%. The source material was whole blood. These receptors were collected from an adult who was a healthcare worker with PCR-confirmed SARS-CoV-2 infection or an uninfected control (not recorded which).

This clonotype was recorded many times. The chain is built from TRBV29-1 and TRBJ1-1; D may be TRBD1 (6 bases). This CDR3 has 13 amino acids. Germline V gives CDR1 SQVTM, CDR2 ANQGSEA. With 8 bases removed from V and 0 bases from J, the gap between germline ends came to 13 bases. CDR3 amino acids: CSSNREMNTEAFF. The CDR3, as DNA: TGCAGCTCCAACAGGGAAATGAACACTGAAGCTTTCTTT.

The chain employs TRBV4-1 and TRBJ2-3; TRBD2 matches at 9 bases. V dropped 3 bases and J dropped 2; count of bases not matched to a gene: 9. The CDR3 is 17 residues long. Per the germline V gene, CDR1 is MGHRA and CDR2 is YSYEKL. In DNA, the CDR3 is TGCGCCAGCAGCCAGGGCCCAAGCGGGGGGCTCACAGATACGCAGTATTTT. Its translation: CASSQGPSGGLTDTQYF.

This clonotype was picked up a small number of times. This rearrangement joins TRBV9 to TRBJ1-6, with no clear D. In germline, CDR1 is SGDLS, CDR2 YYNGEE. With 1 base removed from V and 5 bases from J, the gap between germline ends came to 7 bases. The CDR3 has 14 amino acids. CDR3 region: CASSVRRNNSPLHF. In DNA form, the CDR3 reads TGTGCCAGCAGCGTAAGGCGGAATAATTCACCCCTCCACTTT.

This clonotype was detected a few times. This CDR3 is CASSTKLTGGGTDTQYF. CDR3 in DNA: TGTGCCAGCAGCACCAAGCTCACGGGGGGTGGCACAGATACGCAGTATTTT. J is TRBJ2-3 and V is TRBV12-3 or TRBV12-4, with 7 bases that match TRBD2. V lost 6 bases to trimming and J lost 1 base; unmatched junction nucleotides: 13. CDR3 length: 17 amino acids.

This clonotype has a handful of counts. The rearrangement joins TRBV7-2 to TRBJ2-2, with a possible D match to TRBD1 (6 bases). The V end lost 6 bases, the J end lost 4 bases, and 15 bases lay between the germline ends. This CDR3 region has 15 residues. Germline CDR1 reads SGHTA; CDR2 reads FQGNSA. The CDR3 DNA sequence: TGTGCCAGCAGGGATCAGGGGTTAACCACCGGGGAGCTGTTTTTT. Amino acids: CASRDQGLTTGELFF.

This clonotype was seen a handful of times. The genes are TRBV7-9 and TRBJ1-6; a possible D gene is TRBD1 (6 bases). Germline V gene data show CDR1 as SEHNR and CDR2 as FQNEAQ (reference sequence). V lost 2 bases and J 7 bases, leaving 12 bases between the germline ends. This CDR3 has 15 residues. In DNA form, the CDR3 reads TGTGCCAGCAGCTTACCCGGGGGCAGGAATTCACCCCTCCACTTT. This sequence encodes CASSLPGGRNSPLHF.

In this sample, this clonotype turned up a few times. The V and J genes are TRBV7-2 and TRBJ2-7; D ambiguous. Trimming shortened V by 1 base and J by 6 bases, and 13 bases separated the two germline ends. From germline, CDR1 is SGHTA and CDR2 FQGNSA. The CDR3 covers 14 residues. CDR3 sequence (DNA): TGTGCCAGCAGCTTAGGGTCGGCGCTTACCGAGCAGTACTTC. Protein product: CASSLGSALTEQYF.

The sample holds many counts of this clonotype. The chain employs TRBV5-1 and TRBJ2-7; D uncertain. Trimming removed 1 base from V and 3 bases from J, with 8 bases in between. The CDR3 has 13 amino acids. Germline CDR1 is SGHRS and CDR2 is YFSETQ. The CDR3 DNA sequence: TGCGCCAGCAGCTTGCGGGTTGGCTACGAGCAGTACTTC. Its protein product is CASSLRVGYEQYF.

This clonotype was seen ten or more times. The chain couples TRBV28 to TRBJ2-1; D is unclear. V was trimmed by 4 bases and J by 0 bases, leaving 16 bases between them. CDR1 MDHEN and CDR2 SYDVKM come from the germline V gene. The CDR3 sequence is 17 residues long. The CDR3 sequence: CASSYAPARSSYNEQFF. In DNA, the CDR3 is TGTGCCAGCAGTTACGCCCCAGCGAGGAGCTCCTACAATGAGCAGTTCTTC.

This clonotype occurred many times. Here the CDR3 reads CASTPMDKRDEQYF. DNA for the CDR3: TGTGCCAGCACCCCAATGGACAAACGCGACGAGCAGTACTTC. The J gene is TRBJ2-7, the V gene TRBV11-2; a possible D gene is TRBD1 (5 bases). V lost 7 bases, J lost 5 bases, and 18 bases lay in between. Germline values: CDR1 SGHAT, CDR2 FQNNGV. This CDR3 has 14 amino acids.

This clonotype has at least ten counts. The CDR3 sequence: CASSLTGGRDEQYF. The DNA of the CDR3 is TGTGCCAGCTCCTTAACAGGGGGCAGGGACGAGCAGTACTTC. The rearrangement joins TRBV19 to TRBJ2-7, with 9 positions matching TRBD1. Per the germline V gene, CDR1 is LNHDA and CDR2 is SQIVND (reference sequence). The CDR3 is 14 amino acids. The V and J ends lost 9 bases and 5 bases, in that order; junction bases with no gene match: 11.

This clonotype was recorded many times. This chain connects TRBV30 to TRBJ1-1; D not resolved. CDR3 length equals 11 residues. V was trimmed by 0 bases and J by 7 bases, leaving 6 bases between them. Germline CDR1 is GTSNPN and CDR2 is SVGIG (reference sequence). The CDR3 is CAWSVRDEAFF. DNA for the CDR3: TGTGCCTGGAGTGTTCGGGATGAAGCTTTCTTT.

The CDR3 region is CAALPLQGYYEQYF. For the CDR3, the DNA is TGTGCCGCGCTACCTTTGCAGGGGTACTACGAGCAGTACTTC. This chain joins TRBV28 and TRBJ2-7; weak D call: TRBD1 (6 bases). Germline CDR1 reads MDHEN; CDR2 reads SYDVKM. Trimming stripped 11 bases from V and 3 bases from J, with 20 bases between. CDR3 length equals 14 residues.

In this sample, this clonotype turned up many times. Here the CDR3 reads CASSSTGIDTQYF. The CDR3 bases are TGCGCCAGCAGCTCCACAGGGATAGATACGCAGTATTTT. This chain uses TRBV5-1 with TRBJ2-3, with D perhaps TRBD1 (6 bases). CDR1 and CDR2 (germline): SGHRS, YFSETQ. Trimming removed 3 bases from V and 5 bases from J, with 10 bases in between. CDR3 length equals 13 residues.